Listed below are T cell receptor beta chains from one sample, sequenced in a study of blood T cell repertoires in COVID-19. Profiling relied on immunoSEQ multiplex PCR, and the TCRdb table lists in-frame clones only, not all of them. This table has 200,000 to 250,000 clones, more than 85% appearing once. Source material: peripheral blood. The origin of the receptors is a woman between 45 and 65 years old with COVID-19, enrolled during active disease. Both conserved end residues are part of each CDR3. A D gene is named only where the DNA matches it firmly. The size of a clone is reported for some rows only, either as once, few or many, or as a class for expanded clones.

>TRBV3-1/TRBV3-2|TRBD2|TRBJ2-2|-
CASSQRRLAGDTGELFF
TGTGCCAGCAGCCAGCGACGACTAGCGGGAGATACCGGGGAGCTGTTTTTT
>TRBV28|TRBD1|TRBJ1-3|-
CASRGRTGSVRNTIYF
TGTGCCAGCAGGGGACGGACAGGGAGCGTTAGAAACACCATATATTTT
>TRBV27|-|TRBJ2-4|few
CASSPVERQKNIQYF
TGTGCCAGCAGCCCTGTAGAGAGACAGAAAAACATTCAGTACTTC
>TRBV2|TRBD1|TRBJ1-4|few
CASRPGTGSRTNEKLFF
TGTGCCAGCAGACCCGGGACAGGGAGTCGAACTAATGAAAAACTGTTTTTT
>TRBV19|-|TRBJ1-5|-
CASSIGGGRSNQPQHF
TGTGCCAGTAGTATTGGGGGGGGGCGTAGCAATCAGCCCCAGCATTTT
>TRBV9|TRBD2|TRBJ2-3|-
CASSLDGLAGGRPGADTQYF
TGTGCCAGCAGCCTAGATGGACTAGCGGGGGGGCGTCCGGGCGCAGATACGCAGTATTTT
>TRBV14|-|TRBJ2-2|-
CASSQLGVNTGELFF
TGTGCCAGCAGCCAGTTGGGAGTCAACACCGGGGAGCTGTTTTTT
>TRBV11-2|TRBD1|TRBJ1-5|-
CASSPDRGHQPQHF
TGTGCCAGCAGTCCGGACAGGGGACATCAGCCCCAGCATTTT
>TRBV5-6|-|TRBJ1-1|-
CASSFPGGTEAFF
TGTGCCAGCAGCTTTCCCGGGGGAACTGAAGCTTTCTTT
>TRBV5-6|-|TRBJ1-1|-
CASSLGTPEAFF
TGTGCCAGCAGCTTGGGGACACCTGAAGCTTTCTTT
>TRBV7-9|-|TRBJ1-1|-
CASSLEGRGKTTEAFF
TGTGCCAGCAGCTTAGAAGGGCGGGGTAAGACCACTGAAGCTTTCTTT
>TRBV2|TRBD1|TRBJ1-1|-
CASRDRGWDIGTEAFF
TGTGCCAGCAGAGACAGGGGCTGGGATATTGGGACTGAAGCTTTCTTT
>TRBV20-1|-|TRBJ1-6|once
CSASFWGENSPLHF
TGCAGTGCTAGTTTTTGGGGGGAGAATTCACCCCTCCACTTT
>TRBV11-1|TRBD1|TRBJ1-1|-
CASSLDRGQTEAFF
TGTGCCAGCAGCTTAGACAGGGGGCAAACTGAAGCTTTCTTT
>TRBV19|TRBD1|TRBJ1-5|-
CASSTTGGSQPQHF
TGTGCCAGTAGTACTACAGGGGGCTCTCAGCCCCAGCATTTT
>TRBV19|-|TRBJ1-1|-
CASSIGGPAEAFF
TGTGCCAGTAGTATAGGAGGGCCCGCTGAAGCTTTCTTT
>TRBV13|-|TRBJ2-2|-
CASSWGRARELFF
TGTGCCAGCAGCTGGGGGCGGGCCCGCGAGCTGTTTTTT
>TRBV20-1|-|TRBJ1-1|-
CSARSATEAFF
TGCAGTGCCCGTAGCGCCACTGAAGCTTTCTTT
>TRBV19|TRBD1|TRBJ1-1|-
CASKTGPTEAFF
TGTGCCAGTAAGACAGGGCCGACTGAAGCTTTCTTT
>TRBV5-8|-|TRBJ2-3|-
CASSRPRDTQYF
TGTGCCAGCAGCCGCCCGAGGGATACGCAGTATTTT
>TRBV10-3|-|TRBJ1-2|-
CAISDGRNGYTF
TGTGCCATCAGTGATGGGAGAAATGGCTACACCTTC
>TRBV10-2|TRBD1|TRBJ1-5|-
CASRTGISNQPQHF
TGCGCCAGCAGGACAGGGATTAGCAATCAGCCCCAGCATTTT
>TRBV19|TRBD1|TRBJ1-5|-
CASAHSRGQGQPQHF
TGTGCCAGTGCGCACTCCAGGGGGCAGGGGCAGCCCCAGCATTTT
>TRBV5-4|-|TRBJ2-3|-
CASSFRERTDTQYF
TGTGCCAGCAGCTTCAGAGAGAGGACAGATACGCAGTATTTT
>TRBV7-6|-|TRBJ2-3|-
CASSLGSDSPLYTQYF
TGTGCCAGCAGCTTGGGATCGGACAGCCCTCTTTATACGCAGTATTTT
>TRBV7-3|TRBD2|TRBJ2-3|-
CASSTSGGAADTQYF
TGTGCCAGCAGCACTAGCGGGGGGGCGGCAGATACGCAGTATTTT
>TRBV30|-|TRBJ1-2|once
CARQSDDYGYTF
TGTGCCCGACAGAGCGATGACTATGGCTACACCTTC
>TRBV18|TRBD1|TRBJ1-2|-
CASSSGTGGRGYTF
TGTGCCAGCTCGTCCGGGACAGGGGGACGAGGCTACACCTTC
>TRBV7-6|-|TRBJ2-7|-
CASSFATSEQYF
TGTGCCAGCAGCTTCGCCACTAGCGAGCAGTACTTC
>TRBV2|-|TRBJ2-1|-
CASKGGTGPWGQFF
TGTGCCAGCAAGGGGGGGACTGGCCCCTGGGGGCAGTTCTTC
>TRBV12-3/TRBV12-4|-|TRBJ1-1|-
CASIDTLNTEAFF
TGTGCCAGCATTGACACCTTGAACACTGAAGCTTTCTTT
>TRBV4-3|-|TRBJ1-3|-
CASSQDFSGNTIYF
TGCGCCAGCAGCCAGGACTTCTCTGGAAACACCATATATTTT
>TRBV28|-|TRBJ2-1|-
CASSTGGLQWVNEQFF
TGTGCCAGCAGTACCGGGGGGCTTCAGTGGGTCAATGAGCAGTTCTTC
>TRBV2|-|TRBJ2-1|-
CASSELDSRNEQFF
TGTGCCAGCAGTGAATTGGACTCACGAAATGAGCAGTTCTTC
>TRBV5-3|-|TRBJ2-7|once
CAPLGASAAYEQYF
TGTGCCCCACTTGGCGCTAGCGCGGCCTACGAGCAGTACTTC
>TRBV19|TRBD1|TRBJ1-2|many
CASRTGGYGYGYTF
TGTGCCAGTAGAACAGGGGGTTACGGCTATGGCTACACCTTC
>TRBV5-8|-|TRBJ1-4|-
CASTYAGRVEKLFF
TGTGCCAGCACCTACGCGGGGCGGGTTGAAAAACTGTTTTTT
>TRBV27|TRBD1|TRBJ2-1|-
CASRPGQGYNEQFF
TGTGCCAGCAGACCGGGACAGGGGTACAATGAGCAGTTCTTC
>TRBV5-1|-|TRBJ1-1|-
CASSLMGVGTEAFF
TGCGCCAGCAGCTTGATGGGAGTGGGCACTGAAGCTTTCTTT
>TRBV30|TRBD1|TRBJ1-4|-
CAWSDRGLYEKLFF
TGTGCCTGGAGCGACAGGGGGCTATACGAAAAACTGTTTTTT
>TRBV2|-|TRBJ2-3|-
CASYRLRNGYF
TGTGCCAGCTACAGGTTGAGAAACGGGTATTTT
>TRBV24-1|-|TRBJ2-2|-
CATSDLLTGELFF
TGTGCCACCAGTGATTTGCTCACCGGGGAGCTGTTTTTT
>TRBV11-2|TRBD2|TRBJ2-5|-
CASSLAASGGSETQYF
TGTGCCAGCTCCCTTGCCGCTAGCGGGGGGTCGGAGACCCAGTACTTC